This T cell receptor (beta chain) was profiled in a study of cytomegalovirus exposure and HLA in healthy donors. For this clone: What it binds is not known.

Clones were sequenced by immunoSEQ multiplex PCR, and TCRdb holds only the in-frame ones, with some missing. The data show 55,000 to 80,000 clones, 95% seen once. Study-wide results and caveats: Rarity marked most TCR sequences, yet some public TCRs occurred in many donors. Some TCR beta chains (more than 150 of them) were listed as cytomegalovirus-associated.

CDR1 is MNHNY, CDR2 SVGAGI, per germline (reference sequence). Trimming removed 2 bases from V and 2 bases from J; junction bases left unmatched: 6. The CDR3 length is 16 residues. The chain joins TRBV6-6 to TRBJ2-5, with 9 bases matching TRBD2. This TCR was sampled from a woman between 18 and 29 years old in good health and CMV-seropositive. Sequences were obtained from PBMCs. The CDR3: CASSYQRLAAQETQYF. In DNA form, the CDR3 reads TGTGCCAGCAGTTACCAAAGACTAGCGGCGCAAGAGACCCAGTACTTC.